This T cell receptor (beta chain) was captured in a study of T cell responses to AZD1222 COVID-19 vaccine. Regarding the study as a whole: White British ancestry dominated among donors, who included more females, and clonal diversity was possibly underestimated. Mapped onto spike, vaccine-associated CD4 TCRs spanned it and were dominant at 160-218 and 743-854.

The CDR3 has 14 residues. The V gene end was trimmed by 3 bases and the J gene end by 1 base; junction bases not matched to a gene: 0. Per germline, CDR1 LGHDT and CDR2 YNNKEL (reference sequence). Pooled samples include second doses given at about 4 or 12 weeks. The data were produced by immunoSEQ multiplex PCR, yet TCRdb's version contains in-frame clones alone and is incomplete. The sample includes tens of thousands of clones, about 85% of them seen just once. About this clone itself: Its antigen is not identified.

Sample: peripheral blood, taken 28 days after the second AZD1222 dose. This clonotype was obtained from an adult who received the AZD1222 COVID-19 vaccine. The rearrangement uses TRBV3-1 (or the pseudogene TRBV3-2) and TRBJ2-3, with 8 bases that match TRBD1. The CDR3 is CASSQGQGTDTQYF. CDR3 in DNA: TGTGCCAGCAGCCAGGGACAGGGCACAGATACGCAGTATTTT.